The clone carrying this TCR beta chain was detected only once. Its target is unknown. Using immunoSEQ multiplex PCR, the repertoire was profiled, and TCRdb retains in-frame clones only, with some absent. The data hold approximately 740,000 clones, with less than 85% observed a single time. This record comes from a study of shared clonotypes between healthy human individuals. Regarding the study as a whole: With several donors compared, 5% to 5.5% of naive CD4 clonotypes were shared. Since donors were few, the genetic and exposure-history diversity represented was limited.

Those who donated, Caucasian adults without exception, all lived in Nashville, Tennessee. CDR1 SGHTA and CDR2 FQGNSA come from the germline V gene. This CDR3 is built from 16 residues. The V segment lost 1 base and the J segment 0 bases; nucleotides outside the gene matches: 6. The sample was memory CD4+ T cells sorted from blood. Noted subset: CD45RA-negative fraction. The clonotype was recovered from a woman aged 25 to 39 in good health. V is TRBV7-2 and J is TRBJ2-7, with 7 positions matching TRBD2. CDR3 in DNA: TGTGCCAGCAGCTTAGGATCTAGCGGTAGCTCCTACGAGCAGTACTTC. It yields the protein CASSLGSSGSSYEQYF. Full variable domain (remainder filled in from reference TRBV7-2 and TRBJ2-7): GAGVSQSPSNKVTEKGKDVELRCDPISGHTALYWYRQSLGQGLEFLIYFQGNSAPDKSGLPSDRFSAERTGGSVSTLTIQRTQQEDSAVYLCASSLGSSGSSYEQYFGPGTRLTVT.